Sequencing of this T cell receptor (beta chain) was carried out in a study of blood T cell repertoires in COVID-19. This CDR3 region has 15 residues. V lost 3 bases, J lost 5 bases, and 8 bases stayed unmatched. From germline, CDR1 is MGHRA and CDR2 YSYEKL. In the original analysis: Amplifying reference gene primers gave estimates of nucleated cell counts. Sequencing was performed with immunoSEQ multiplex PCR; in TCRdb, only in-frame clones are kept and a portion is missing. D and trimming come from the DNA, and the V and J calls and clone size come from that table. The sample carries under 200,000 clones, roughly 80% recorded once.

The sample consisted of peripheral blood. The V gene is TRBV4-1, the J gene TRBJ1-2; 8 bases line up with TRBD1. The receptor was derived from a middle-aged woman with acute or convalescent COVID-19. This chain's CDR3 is CASSQFSGQGYGYTF. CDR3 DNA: TGCGCCAGCAGCCAGTTCTCCGGACAGGGTTATGGCTACACCTTC.